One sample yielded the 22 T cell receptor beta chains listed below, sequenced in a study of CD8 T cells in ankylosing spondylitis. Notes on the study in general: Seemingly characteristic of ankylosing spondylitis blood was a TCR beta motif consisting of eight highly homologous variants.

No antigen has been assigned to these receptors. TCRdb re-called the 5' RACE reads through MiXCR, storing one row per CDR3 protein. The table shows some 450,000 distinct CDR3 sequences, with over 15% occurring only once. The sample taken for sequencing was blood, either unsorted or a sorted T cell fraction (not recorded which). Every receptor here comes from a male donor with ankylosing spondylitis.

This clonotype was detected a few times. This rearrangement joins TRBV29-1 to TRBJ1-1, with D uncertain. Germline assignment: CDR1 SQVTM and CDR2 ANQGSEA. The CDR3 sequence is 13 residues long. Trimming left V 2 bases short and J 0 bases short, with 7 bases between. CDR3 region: CSVERDMNTEAFF. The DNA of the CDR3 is TGCAGCGTTGAAAGGGATATGAACACTGAAGCTTTCTTT.

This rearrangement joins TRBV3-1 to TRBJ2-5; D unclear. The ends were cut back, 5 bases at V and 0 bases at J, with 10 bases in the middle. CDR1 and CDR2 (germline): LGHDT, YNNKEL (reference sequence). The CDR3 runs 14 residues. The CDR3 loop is CASSATLNQETQYF. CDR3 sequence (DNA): TGTGCCAGCAGCGCAACACTAAACCAAGAGACCCAGTACTTC.

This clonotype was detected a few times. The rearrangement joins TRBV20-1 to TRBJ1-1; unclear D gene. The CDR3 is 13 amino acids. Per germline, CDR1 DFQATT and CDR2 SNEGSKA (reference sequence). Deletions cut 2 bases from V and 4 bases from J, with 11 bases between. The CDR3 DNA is TGCAGTGCTAGATGGCAGGTTACCACTGAAGCTTTCTTT. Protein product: CSARWQVTTEAFF.

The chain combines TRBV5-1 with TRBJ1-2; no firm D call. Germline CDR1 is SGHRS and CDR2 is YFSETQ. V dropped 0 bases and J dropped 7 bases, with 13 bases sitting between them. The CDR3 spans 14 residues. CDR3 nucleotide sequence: TGCGCCAGCAGCTTGGGGGCCGGGGTAATTGGCTACACCTTC. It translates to CASSLGAGVIGYTF. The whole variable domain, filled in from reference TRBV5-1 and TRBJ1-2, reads KAGVTQTPRYLIKTRGQQVTLSCSPISGHRSVSWYQQTPGQGLQFLFEYFSETQRNKGNFPGRFSGRQFSNSRSEMNVSTLELGDSALYLCASSLGAGVIGYTFGSGTRLTVV.

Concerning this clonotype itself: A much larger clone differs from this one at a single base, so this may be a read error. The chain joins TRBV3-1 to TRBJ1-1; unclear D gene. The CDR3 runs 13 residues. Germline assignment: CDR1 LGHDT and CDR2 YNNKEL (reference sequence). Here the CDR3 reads CASSPSLRTEASF. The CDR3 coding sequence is TGTGCCAGCAGCCCCTCACTGAGGACTGAAGCTTCCTTT.

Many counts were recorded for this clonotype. The CDR3 loop is CASSRTAFKDIQYF. CDR3 sequence (DNA): TGTGCCAGCAGTCGGACAGCTTTTAAGGACATTCAGTACTTC. This chain links TRBV12-3 or TRBV12-4 with TRBJ2-4, with D possibly matching TRBD1 (6 bases). The ends were cut back, 5 bases at V and 8 bases at J, with 16 bases in the middle. This CDR3 region has 14 residues.

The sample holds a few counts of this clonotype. CDR3 sequence (DNA): TGTGCCAGTAGTTTCTCCAACAGGGTCACCTACGAGCAGTACTTC. It is translated as CASSFSNRVTYEQYF. The J gene is TRBJ2-7, the V gene TRBV19; maybe TRBD1 (6 bases). Germline assignment: CDR1 LNHDA and CDR2 SQIVND (reference sequence). Trimming shortened V by 5 bases and J by 2 bases, and 16 bases separated the two germline ends. The CDR3 is 15 amino acids.

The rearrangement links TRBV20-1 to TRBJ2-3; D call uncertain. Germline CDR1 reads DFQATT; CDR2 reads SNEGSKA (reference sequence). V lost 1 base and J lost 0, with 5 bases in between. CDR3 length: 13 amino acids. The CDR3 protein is CSARAGSTDTQYF. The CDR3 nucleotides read TGCAGTGCTAGAGCCGGAAGCACAGATACGCAGTATTTT.

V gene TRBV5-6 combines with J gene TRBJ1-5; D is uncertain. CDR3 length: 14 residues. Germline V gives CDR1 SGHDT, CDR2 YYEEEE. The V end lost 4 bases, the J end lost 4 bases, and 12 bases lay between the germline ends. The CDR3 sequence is CASSLGMGNQPQHF. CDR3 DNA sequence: TGTGCCAGCAGCCTGGGCATGGGGAATCAGCCCCAGCATTTT. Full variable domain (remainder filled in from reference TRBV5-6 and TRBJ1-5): DAGVTQSPTHLIKTRGQQVTLRCSPKSGHDTVSWYQQALGQGPQFIFQYYEEEERQRGNFPDRFSGHQFPNYSSELNVNALLLGDSALYLCASSLGMGNQPQHFGDGTRLSIL.

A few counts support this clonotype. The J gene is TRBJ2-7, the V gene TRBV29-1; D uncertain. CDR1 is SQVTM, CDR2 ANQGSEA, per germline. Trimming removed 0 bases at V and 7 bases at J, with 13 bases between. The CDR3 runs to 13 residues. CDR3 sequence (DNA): TGCAGCGTTGAAGAAGATAGAGGTCAAGAGCAGTACTTC. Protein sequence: CSVEEDRGQEQYF.

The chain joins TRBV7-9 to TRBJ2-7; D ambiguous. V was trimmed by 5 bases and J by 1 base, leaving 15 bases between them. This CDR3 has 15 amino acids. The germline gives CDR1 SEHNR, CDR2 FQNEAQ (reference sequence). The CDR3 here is CASSPYPTVSYEQYF. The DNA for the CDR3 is TGTGCCAGCAGCCCATACCCGACTGTTTCCTACGAGCAGTACTTC.

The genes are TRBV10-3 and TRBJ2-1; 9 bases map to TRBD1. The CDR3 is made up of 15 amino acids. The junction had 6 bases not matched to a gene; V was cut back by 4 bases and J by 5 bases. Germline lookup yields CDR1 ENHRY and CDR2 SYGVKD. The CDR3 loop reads CAISATGTGNNEQFF. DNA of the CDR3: TGTGCCATCAGTGCTACCGGGACAGGGAACAATGAGCAGTTCTTC.

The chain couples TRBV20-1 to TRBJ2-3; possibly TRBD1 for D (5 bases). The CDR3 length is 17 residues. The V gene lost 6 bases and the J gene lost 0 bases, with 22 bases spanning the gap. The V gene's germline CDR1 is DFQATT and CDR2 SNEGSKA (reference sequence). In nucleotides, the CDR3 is TGCAGTGCCGACCCTTCAAGGTGGGGCACTAGCACAGATACGCAGTATTTT. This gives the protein CSADPSRWGTSTDTQYF.

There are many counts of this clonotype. CDR3 DNA sequence: TGTGCCAGCAGTTCCCAGGGTAGACTCACAGATACGCAGTATTTT. Translating it yields CASSSQGRLTDTQYF. This sequence joins TRBV12-3 or TRBV12-4 and TRBJ2-3, with a weak D call TRBD1 (5 bases). The germline V and J ends were trimmed by 4 bases and 2 bases, with 13 bases remaining between them. This CDR3 comprises 15 residues.

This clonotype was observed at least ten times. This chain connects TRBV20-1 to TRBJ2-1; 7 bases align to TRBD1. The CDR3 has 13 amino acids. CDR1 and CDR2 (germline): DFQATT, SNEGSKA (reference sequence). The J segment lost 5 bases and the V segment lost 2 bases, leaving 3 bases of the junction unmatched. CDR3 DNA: TGCAGTGCTAGAAGGGACAGAAACAATGAGCAGTTCTTC. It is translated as CSARRDRNNEQFF.

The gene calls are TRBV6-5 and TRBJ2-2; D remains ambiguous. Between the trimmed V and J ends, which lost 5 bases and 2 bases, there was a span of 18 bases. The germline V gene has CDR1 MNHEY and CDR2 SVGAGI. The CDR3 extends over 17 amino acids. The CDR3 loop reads CASSHMPRKPNTGELFF. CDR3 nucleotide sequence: TGTGCCAGCAGTCACATGCCGAGAAAACCAAACACCGGGGAGCTGTTTTTT.

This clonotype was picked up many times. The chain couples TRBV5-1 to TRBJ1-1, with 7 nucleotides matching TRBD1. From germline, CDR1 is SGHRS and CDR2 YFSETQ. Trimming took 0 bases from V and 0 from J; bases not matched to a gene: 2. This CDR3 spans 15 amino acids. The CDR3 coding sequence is TGCGCCAGCAGCTTGGGAGGGACAGTGAACACTGAAGCTTTCTTT. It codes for CASSLGGTVNTEAFF.

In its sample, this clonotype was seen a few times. CDR3 residues: CATRTSGSTYEQFF. As DNA, the CDR3 is TGTGCCACACGGACTAGCGGGAGTACGTATGAGCAGTTCTTC. The chain couples TRBV10-3 to TRBJ2-1, with 13 positions matching TRBD2. This CDR3 has 14 amino acids. Germline assignment: CDR1 ENHRY and CDR2 SYGVKD. The trim removed 10 bases at V and 8 bases at J, leaving 8 bases unmatched.

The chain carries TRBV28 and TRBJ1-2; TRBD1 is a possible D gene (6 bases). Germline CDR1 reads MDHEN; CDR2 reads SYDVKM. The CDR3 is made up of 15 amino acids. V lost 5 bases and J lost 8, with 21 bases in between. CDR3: CASSPGGVGAQGYTF. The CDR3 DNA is TGTGCCAGCAGTCCCGGAGGAGTGGGGGCGCAGGGCTACACCTTC.

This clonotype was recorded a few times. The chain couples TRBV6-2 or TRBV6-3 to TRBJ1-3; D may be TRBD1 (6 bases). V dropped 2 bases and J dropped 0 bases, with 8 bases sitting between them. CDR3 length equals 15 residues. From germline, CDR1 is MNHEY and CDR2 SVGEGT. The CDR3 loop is CASSYGGSSGNTIYF. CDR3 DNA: TGTGCCAGCAGTTACGGGGGCAGCTCTGGAAACACCATATATTTT.

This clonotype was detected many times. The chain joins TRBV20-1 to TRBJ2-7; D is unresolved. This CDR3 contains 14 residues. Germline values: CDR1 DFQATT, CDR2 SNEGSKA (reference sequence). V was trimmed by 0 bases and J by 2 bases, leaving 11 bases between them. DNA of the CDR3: TGCAGTGCTAGAGACAGGCGAATTACCTACGAGCAGTACTTC. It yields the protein CSARDRRITYEQYF.

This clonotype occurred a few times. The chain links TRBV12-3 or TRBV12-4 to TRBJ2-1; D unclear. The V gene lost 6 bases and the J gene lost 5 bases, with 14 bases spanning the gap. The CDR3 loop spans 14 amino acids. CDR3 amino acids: CASSQTPPNNEQFF. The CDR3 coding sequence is TGTGCCAGCAGCCAAACGCCCCCCAACAATGAGCAGTTCTTC.